Below are 21 T cell receptor beta chains sequenced from a single sample in a study of T cells after yellow fever vaccination. TCRdb itself ran the 5' RACE reads through MiXCR, one entry per CDR3 protein. Here the sample spans about 550,000 distinct CDR3 sequences, less than 20% being singletons. The specimen comprised PBMCs, sampled 15 days after the yellow fever booster vaccination. The receptors originated from a man younger than 40 who received the YFV17D yellow fever vaccine.

This clonotype has a handful of counts. The rearrangement links TRBV12-3 or TRBV12-4 to TRBJ2-7; D uncertain. The V end was cut by 7 bases, the J end by 3 bases, with 10 bases between. This CDR3 is 12 amino acids long. CDR3 sequence (DNA): TGTGCCAGCACCTCCTCATACTACGAGCAGTACTTC. Its translation: CASTSSYYEQYF.

The chain recombines TRBV7-9 with TRBJ2-5, with 7 bases that match TRBD2. The CDR3 consists of 17 residues. Germline V gene lookup returns CDR1 SEHNR and CDR2 FQNEAQ (reference sequence). The V and J ends lost 4 bases and 1 base, in that order; junction bases with no gene match: 12. CDR3 sequence (DNA): TGTGCCAGCAGCTCCGACCGGGGAGGGCGCGTCCAAGAGACCCAGTACTTC. Translation gives CASSSDRGGRVQETQYF.

This clonotype was found a few times. J is TRBJ2-3 and V is TRBV7-2; 9 bases fit TRBD2. V was pared by 5 bases and J by 5 bases, with 11 bases of the junction left unmatched. This CDR3 spans 16 amino acids. Germline assignment: CDR1 SGHTA and CDR2 FQGNSA. CDR3 nucleotide sequence: TGTGCCAGCAGCGCACATCGGGGCGGGGGGGGAGATACGCAGTATTTT. Translation: CASSAHRGGGGDTQYF.

The J gene is TRBJ2-3, the V gene TRBV20-1; D remains ambiguous. This CDR3 has 14 residues. The germline gives CDR1 DFQATT, CDR2 SNEGSKA (reference sequence). V lost 8 bases and J 4 bases, leaving 19 bases between the germline ends. The CDR3 DNA reads as TGCAGTACCCATGTTTTAGAGGCGCCAGATACGCAGTATTTT. Amino acids: CSTHVLEAPDTQYF.

As concerns this clonotype: A read error is likely, as this CDR3 ends without the conserved phenylalanine or tryptophan. This rearrangement joins TRBV7-8 to TRBJ2-3; 10 bases agree with TRBD2. Germline CDR1 reads SGHVS; CDR2 reads FQNEAQ. This CDR3 is 15 amino acids long. V gave up 1 base and J gave up 6 bases; unmatched junction bases: 4. The CDR3 DNA reads TGTGCCAGCAGCTTAGGGGGACTAGCGCGGGATACGCAGTATCTT. Protein product: CASSLGGLARDTQYL.

This clonotype was detected only a few times. This rearrangement joins TRBV24-1 to TRBJ2-3; D tentatively reads TRBD1 or TRBD2 (6 bases each). This CDR3 spans 14 amino acids. From germline, CDR1 is KGHDR and CDR2 SFDVKD. V was cut by 4 bases and J by 7 bases, with 14 bases left in between. In DNA, the CDR3 is TGTGCCACCAGTGACACAATAGGGGGGCATACGCAGTATTTT. Translation: CATSDTIGGHTQYF.

The sample holds a few counts of this clonotype. The chain couples TRBV20-1 to TRBJ2-4; 10 positions match TRBD1. Germline CDR1 reads DFQATT; CDR2 reads SNEGSKA (reference sequence). This CDR3 is 20 amino acids long. Germline trimming cut 2 bases from V and 3 bases from J; bases unmatched to any gene: 19. CDR3 nucleotides: TGCAGTGCTAGAAAAGGGGTTCTGAGGCGACAGGGGGCTGACAAAAACATTCAGTACTTC. It codes for CSARKGVLRRQGADKNIQYF.

The V gene is TRBV20-1, the J gene TRBJ2-7, with TRBD2 matching over 7 bases. CDR1 DFQATT and CDR2 SNEGSKA come from the germline V gene (reference sequence). The CDR3 totals 16 residues. The J segment lost 5 bases and the V segment lost 2 bases, leaving 15 bases of the junction unmatched. The CDR3 loop reads CSARPLRRGRTDEQYF. Written as DNA, the CDR3 is TGCAGTGCTAGACCCCTCCGCCGCGGGAGAACAGACGAGCAGTACTTC.

The V and J genes are TRBV7-2 and TRBJ2-1; 7 nucleotides align to TRBD2. Germline CDR1 and CDR2: SGHTA and FQGNSA. With V trimmed by 2 bases and J by 4 bases, 5 bases remained unmatched. CDR3 size: 15 residues. DNA of the CDR3: TGTGCCAGCAGCTTAATGCCTAGCGGATACAATGAGCAGTTCTTC. Translating gives CASSLMPSGYNEQFF.

The chain has TRBV7-2 and TRBJ2-3; 13 bases agree with TRBD2. Germline V gene data show CDR1 as SGHTA and CDR2 as FQGNSA. The CDR3 totals 16 residues. Trimming removed 5 bases from V and 4 bases from J; junction bases left unmatched: 6. In nucleotides, the CDR3 is TGTGCCAGCAGCGCCGGACTAGCGGGAGCCGCAGATACGCAGTATTTT. Encoded protein: CASSAGLAGAADTQYF.

This clonotype was seen only a few times. The chain has TRBV6-5 and TRBJ2-7, with D unclear. The CDR3 runs 14 residues. In germline, CDR1 is MNHEY, CDR2 SVGAGI. Trimming left V 2 bases short and J 0 bases short, with 8 bases between. The CDR3 sequence: CASSYLGGSYEQYF. The CDR3 DNA reads TGTGCCAGCAGTTACCTAGGCGGCTCCTACGAGCAGTACTTC.

The rearrangement uses TRBV5-1 and TRBJ2-5; no firm D call. The CDR3 contains 14 residues. The V and J ends lost 1 base and 3 bases respectively, with 10 bases between them. In germline, CDR1 is SGHRS, CDR2 YFSETQ. The CDR3 DNA follows: TGCGCCAGCAGCTTGCTAGTAACGGAAGAGACCCAGTACTTC. Protein product: CASSLLVTEETQYF. Full variable domain (missing parts from reference TRBV5-1 and TRBJ2-5): KAGVTQTPRYLIKTRGQQVTLSCSPISGHRSVSWYQQTPGQGLQFLFEYFSETQRNKGNFPGRFSGRQFSNSRSEMNVSTLELGDSALYLCASSLLVTEETQYFGPGTRLLVL.

The chain couples TRBV5-1 to TRBJ2-2; D perhaps matches TRBD2 (5 bases). Germline V gene data show CDR1 as SGHRS and CDR2 as YFSETQ. V was clipped by 4 bases and J by 6 bases, with 13 bases between them. The length of the CDR3 is 14 residues. The DNA of the CDR3 is TGCGCCAGCAGCCCGGTCGGAGGCGCCGGGGAGCTGTTTTTT. This sequence encodes CASSPVGGAGELFF.

The chain has TRBV28 and TRBJ2-2, with a tentative D call TRBD2 (6 bases). The germline CDR1 and CDR2 sequences are MDHEN and SYDVKM. Trimming stripped 6 bases from V and 0 bases from J, with 17 bases between. This CDR3 is 17 amino acids long. CDR3 DNA: TGTGCCAGCAGCTTACCAGGGACTCGCGCGAACACCGGGGAGCTGTTTTTT. It translates to CASSLPGTRANTGELFF.

The rearrangement links TRBV29-1 to TRBJ2-5, with 14 bases aligning to TRBD2. This CDR3 region has 16 residues. CDR1 and CDR2 from the germline V gene are SQVTM and ANQGSEA. Trimming took 6 bases from V and 5 from J; bases not matched to a gene: 11. CDR3 coding DNA: TGCAGCGTCTCCCGGGGACTAGCGGGAGCGGCGGAGACCCAGTACTTC. Its protein product is CSVSRGLAGAAETQYF. The full variable domain, rest sourced from reference TRBV29-1 and TRBJ2-5, is SAVISQKPSRDICQRGTSLTIQCQVDSQVTMMFWYRQQPGQSLTLIATANQGSEATYESGFVIDKFPISRPNLTFSTLTVSNMSPEDSSIYLCSVSRGLAGAAETQYFGPGTRLLVL.

This clonotype was seen repeatedly, ten times or more. This chain joins TRBV11-2 and TRBJ2-7; TRBD1 agrees at 7 bases. The germline V gene has CDR1 SGHAT and CDR2 FQNNGV. The V and J ends lost 3 bases and 9 bases, in that order; junction bases with no gene match: 8. The CDR3 has 13 amino acids. CDR3 nucleotide sequence: TGTGCCAGCAGCTTGTACAGGGGTTTGGTGCAGTACTTC. Its translation is CASSLYRGLVQYF.

This clonotype was counted between two and nine times. The V gene is TRBV28, the J gene TRBJ1-5, with D possibly matching TRBD1 (6 bases). From germline, CDR1 is MDHEN and CDR2 SYDVKM. V lost 7 bases to trimming and J lost 5 bases, with 18 bases between them. There are 15 residues in the CDR3. For the CDR3, the DNA is TGTGCCAGCAACTCACCGGGACACGGATATCAGCCCCAGCATTTT. Protein sequence: CASNSPGHGYQPQHF.

This rearrangement joins TRBV4-3 to TRBJ1-6; possibly TRBD1 for D (5 bases). CDR1 is LGHNA and CDR2 is YSLEER in the germline V gene. CDR3 size: 12 residues. The V end lost 4 bases, the J end lost 13 bases, and 11 bases lay between the germline ends. The CDR3 spells CASSRSGGPLHF. In nucleotides, the CDR3 is TGCGCCAGCAGCCGATCCGGGGGGCCCCTCCACTTT.

This clonotype has ten or more counts. V usage is TRBV12-3 or TRBV12-4 and J usage is TRBJ2-2, with D maybe TRBD2 (6 bases). V lost 6 bases, J lost 6 bases, and 20 bases lay in between. This CDR3 contains 16 residues. The CDR3 reads CASSLGELAVPGELFF. For the CDR3, the DNA is TGTGCCAGCAGCTTGGGGGAACTAGCCGTCCCCGGGGAGCTGTTTTTT.

In this sample, this clonotype turned up a few times. The chain couples TRBV20-1 to TRBJ2-7, with 11 bases that match TRBD1. This CDR3 contains 13 residues. The germline V gene encodes CDR1 DFQATT and CDR2 SNEGSKA (reference sequence). With V trimmed by 3 bases and J by 3 bases, 1 base remained unmatched. The CDR3 here is CSARGQGDYEQYF. The CDR3 nucleotides are TGCAGTGCTAGGGGACAGGGGGACTACGAGCAGTACTTC.

The chain joins TRBV30 to TRBJ2-2; weak D call: TRBD1 (5 bases). V dropped 1 base and J dropped 6 bases, with 9 bases sitting between them. Germline-derived CDR1 and CDR2 are GTSNPN and SVGIG (reference sequence). This CDR3 is built from 13 residues. In DNA, the CDR3 is TGTGCCTGGAGTGCTTGGGGCTCCGGGGAGCTGTTTTTT. Its protein product is CAWSAWGSGELFF.